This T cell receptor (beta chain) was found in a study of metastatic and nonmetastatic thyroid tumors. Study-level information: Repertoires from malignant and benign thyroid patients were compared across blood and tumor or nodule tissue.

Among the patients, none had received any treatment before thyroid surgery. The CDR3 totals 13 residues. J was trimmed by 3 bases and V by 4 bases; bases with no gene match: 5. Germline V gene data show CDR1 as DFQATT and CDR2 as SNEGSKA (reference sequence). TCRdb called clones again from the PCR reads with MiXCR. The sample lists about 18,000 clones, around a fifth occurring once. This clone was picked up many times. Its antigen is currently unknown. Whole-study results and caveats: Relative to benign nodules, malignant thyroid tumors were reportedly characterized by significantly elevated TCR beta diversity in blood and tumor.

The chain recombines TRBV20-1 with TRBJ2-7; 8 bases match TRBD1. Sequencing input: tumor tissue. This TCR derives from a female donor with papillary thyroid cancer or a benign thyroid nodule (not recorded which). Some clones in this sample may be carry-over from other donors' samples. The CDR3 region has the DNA TGCAGTGCTACGAGGACAGGGCGCTACGAGCAGTACTTC. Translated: CSATRTGRYEQYF.